The 20 T cell receptor beta chains reported below all come from one sample, sequenced in a study of Ad26.COV2.S vaccination and SARS-CoV-2 variants. The assay was immunoSEQ multiplex PCR, and TCRdb's table has in-frame clones only and misses some. The sample contains approximately 400,000 clones, about 91% of which appear only once. The sequenced sample was peripheral blood, obtained after recovery from COVID-19. The receptors shown here come from a human donor who had recovered from COVID-19.

V usage is TRBV10-2 and J usage is TRBJ2-3; 7 nucleotides line up with TRBD2. This CDR3 region has 17 residues. The V gene end was trimmed by 7 bases and the J gene end by 0 bases; junction bases not matched to a gene: 13. CDR1 WSHSY and CDR2 SAAADI come from the germline V gene. This CDR3 reads CASTLSLMRGSTDTQYF. CDR3 DNA: TGCGCCAGCACCCTGTCCCTAATGCGGGGGAGCACAGATACGCAGTATTTT.

CDR3 protein: CASSQTGRDNQPQHF. The CDR3 DNA follows: TGTGCCAGCAGCCAAACAGGGAGAGACAATCAGCCCCAGCATTTT. This rearrangement joins TRBV5-5 to TRBJ1-5, with a tentative D call TRBD1 (6 bases). V shed 4 bases and J shed 3 bases, with 14 bases lying between them. This CDR3 is 15 amino acids long. Germline loops: CDR1 SGHKS, CDR2 YYEKEE (reference sequence).

This chain joins TRBV7-3 and TRBJ2-1; D remains ambiguous. CDR3 size: 16 residues. Germline CDR1 is SGHTA and CDR2 is FQGTGA. The V end lost 2 bases, the J end lost 0 bases, and 11 bases lay between the germline ends. CDR3 nucleotides: TGTGCCAGCAGCTTATTTCGTTCGAGCTCCTACAATGAGCAGTTCTTC. Amino acid sequence: CASSLFRSSSYNEQFF.

The chain carries TRBV7-8 and TRBJ2-3; 9 bases align to TRBD2. The CDR3 has 14 residues. CDR1 is SGHVS and CDR2 is FQNEAQ in the germline V gene. The V and J ends lost 2 bases and 6 bases, in that order; junction bases with no gene match: 3. The CDR3 DNA reads TGTGCCAGCAGCTTAAGCGGGGGGCGGGATACGCAGTATTTT. Its translation is CASSLSGGRDTQYF.

This sequence joins TRBV19 and TRBJ1-2; TRBD1 is a possible D gene (5 bases). This CDR3 contains 13 residues. Trimming stripped 11 bases from V and 4 bases from J, with 17 bases between. Germline CDR1 reads LNHDA; CDR2 reads SQIVND (reference sequence). The DNA for the CDR3 is TGTGCCGGGGCTCGGGGCCCCGGCTATGGCTACACCTTC. Protein product: CAGARGPGYGYTF.

The chain recombines TRBV5-1 with TRBJ1-5, with D possibly being TRBD1 (6 bases). Trimming removed 3 bases from V and 4 bases from J, with 14 bases in between. CDR1 is SGHRS, CDR2 YFSETQ, per germline. The CDR3 runs to 15 residues. CDR3 sequence reads: CASSSSGAPNQPQHF. The DNA of the CDR3 is TGCGCCAGCAGCTCGTCAGGGGCGCCTAATCAGCCCCAGCATTTT. The whole variable domain, filled in from reference TRBV5-1 and TRBJ1-5, reads KAGVTQTPRYLIKTRGQQVTLSCSPISGHRSVSWYQQTPGQGLQFLFEYFSETQRNKGNFPGRFSGRQFSNSRSEMNVSTLELGDSALYLCASSSSGAPNQPQHFGDGTRLSIL.

This chain links TRBV12-5 with TRBJ2-1; 8 positions match TRBD1. Germline V gene sequence: CDR1 LGHNT, CDR2 FRNRAP. The CDR3 is 17 residues long. After removal of 1 base from V and 8 bases from J, the junction contained 13 bases not matched to a gene. CDR3 protein: CASGLGNRGESIHEQFF. CDR3 sequence (DNA): TGTGCTAGTGGTTTGGGAAACAGGGGGGAATCAATTCATGAGCAGTTCTTC.

Only one count was recorded for this clone. The chain joins TRBV12-3 or TRBV12-4 to TRBJ1-6, with no clear D. The CDR3 consists of 12 residues. V lost 5 bases to trimming and J lost 10 bases, with 9 bases between them. The CDR3 DNA sequence: TGTGCCAGCAGTATGGGAAACTCACCCCTCCACTTT. Translated, it gives CASSMGNSPLHF.

This chain joins TRBV29-1 and TRBJ1-2; D is unresolved. Per the germline V gene, CDR1 is SQVTM and CDR2 is ANQGSEA. The V gene lost 5 bases and the J gene lost 3 bases, with 7 bases spanning the gap. The CDR3 runs 11 residues. For the CDR3, the DNA is TGCAGCGTTTCTCCCGACTATGGCTACACCTTC. It codes for CSVSPDYGYTF. The variable domain in full, completed from reference TRBV29-1 and TRBJ1-2, reads SAVISQKPSRDICQRGTSLTIQCQVDSQVTMMFWYRQQPGQSLTLIATANQGSEATYESGFVIDKFPISRPNLTFSTLTVSNMSPEDSSIYLCSVSPDYGYTFGSGTRLTVV.

The chain is built from TRBV1 and TRBJ2-2; the tabulated D call, TRBD1, remains unverified against the DNA. TRBV1 is a pseudogene segment. The CDR3 extends over 14 amino acids. For the CDR3, the DNA is TGCACCAGCAGCCCATGCAGGGACACCGGGGAGCTGTTTTTT. Translation: CTSSPCRDTGELFF.

The chain couples TRBV12-3 or TRBV12-4 to TRBJ2-7, with a possible D match to TRBD2 (6 bases). Trimming took off 2 bases at V and 4 bases at J, with 9 bases between the two ends. This CDR3 spans 13 amino acids. CDR3 sequence reads: CASSLNREYEQYF. CDR3 coding DNA: TGTGCCAGCAGTTTAAACCGGGAGTACGAGCAGTACTTC.

The chain recombines TRBV5-1 with TRBJ1-4; D may be TRBD1 (6 bases). The CDR3 runs to 15 residues. The V end was cut by 0 bases, the J end by 4 bases, with 10 bases between. Germline CDR1 and CDR2: SGHRS and YFSETQ. The CDR3 reads CASSLEGQINEKLFF. The CDR3 DNA sequence: TGCGCCAGCAGCTTGGAAGGACAGATTAATGAAAAACTGTTTTTT.

The rearrangement joins TRBV4-3 to TRBJ1-4, with TRBD1 identical over 7 bases. The CDR3 length is 15 residues. J gave up 4 bases and V 1 base, and 3 bases lay outside the gene matches. The germline V gene encodes CDR1 LGHNA and CDR2 YSLEER. CDR3 DNA sequence: TGCGCCAGCAGCCAAGGGGACAGACTTAATGAAAAACTGTTTTTT. It codes for CASSQGDRLNEKLFF.

The chain is built from TRBV7-9 and TRBJ1-1; possibly TRBD1 for D (5 bases). The CDR3 is 14 amino acids. The germline gives CDR1 SEHNR, CDR2 FQNEAQ (reference sequence). Trimming left V 1 base short and J 1 base short, with 7 bases between. The CDR3 here is CASSLEQENTEAFF. The CDR3 DNA follows: TGTGCCAGCAGCTTAGAACAGGAGAACACTGAAGCTTTCTTT. The full variable domain, with the rest looked up from reference TRBV7-9 and TRBJ1-1, is DTGVSQNPRHKITKRGQNVTFRCDPISEHNRLYWYRQTLGQGPEFLTYFQNEAQLEKSRLLSDRFSAERPKGSFSTLEIQRTEQGDSAMYLCASSLEQENTEAFFGQGTRLTVV.

V is TRBV7-3 and J is TRBJ2-1; perhaps D is TRBD1 or TRBD2 (5 bases each). The germline CDR1 and CDR2 sequences are SGHTA and FQGTGA. The CDR3 has 15 residues. The V and J ends lost 5 bases and 5 bases respectively, with 16 bases between them. The chain's CDR3 is CASSATGTRHNEQFF. CDR3 coding DNA: TGTGCCAGCAGCGCCACCGGGACGAGACACAATGAGCAGTTCTTC.

This clone was counted once. The chain links TRBV12-3 or TRBV12-4 to TRBJ2-7; 9 bases align to TRBD1. This CDR3 is 13 amino acids long. The ends lost 6 bases at V and 2 bases at J; junction bases unmatched: 2. The DNA of the CDR3 is TGTGCCAGCAGGACAGGGGGTGCCTACGAGCAGTACTTC. Translation gives CASRTGGAYEQYF.

V and J are TRBV5-4 and TRBJ1-1; 8 nucleotides match TRBD1. The germline V gene encodes CDR1 SGHNT and CDR2 YYREEE (reference sequence). V lost 5 bases to trimming and J lost 2 bases; unmatched junction nucleotides: 8. The CDR3 loop spans 15 amino acids. This chain's CDR3 is CASRVSGQANTEAFF. As DNA, the CDR3 is TGTGCCAGCAGAGTCTCGGGACAGGCTAACACTGAAGCTTTCTTT.

V gene TRBV11-3 combines with J gene TRBJ2-1, with 7 bases aligning to TRBD2. The CDR3 sequence is 13 residues long. CDR1 SGHNT and CDR2 YENEEA come from the germline V gene. Trimming took 4 bases from V and 8 from J; bases not matched to a gene: 5. CDR3 in amino acids: CASSSFGGDEQFF. The CDR3 nucleotides are TGTGCCAGCAGCTCCTTTGGGGGGGATGAGCAGTTCTTC.

The chain has TRBV19 and TRBJ2-1; 10 bases align to TRBD2. The CDR3 runs to 16 residues. With 3 bases clipped from V and 6 bases from J, the junction kept 8 bases outside the gene matches. The germline V gene encodes CDR1 LNHDA and CDR2 SQIVND (reference sequence). In DNA, the CDR3 is TGTGCCAGTAGTATCCCTAGGCTAGCGGGGGTCAATGAGCAGTTCTTC. As protein: CASSIPRLAGVNEQFF.

This rearrangement joins TRBV19 to TRBJ2-1, with a tentative D call TRBD1 (6 bases). Trimming removed 0 bases at V and 1 base at J, with 7 bases between. Germline loops: CDR1 LNHDA, CDR2 SQIVND (reference sequence). This CDR3 is built from 15 residues. For the CDR3, the DNA is TGTGCCAGTAGTATAGAGGGGGCATCCTACAATGAGCAGTTCTTC. Its translation is CASSIEGASYNEQFF.